One sample yielded the 18 T cell receptor beta chains listed below, sequenced in a study of blood T cell repertoires in COVID-19. Assay used: immunoSEQ multiplex PCR; TCRdb lists only in-frame clones, some missing. The table includes about 42,000 clones, 60% to 85% detected once. The material sequenced was peripheral blood. All receptors derive from a man aged 70 or older with active or convalescent COVID-19.

This chain joins TRBV30 and TRBJ1-1; the D is unclear. CDR3 size: 11 residues. Germline V gene lookup returns CDR1 GTSNPN and CDR2 SVGIG (reference sequence). V gave up 1 base and J gave up 7 bases, with 7 bases separating them. The CDR3 protein is CAWSALGEAFF. CDR3 sequence (DNA): TGTGCCTGGAGTGCCCTCGGTGAAGCTTTCTTT. Complete variable domain (other parts from reference TRBV30 and TRBJ1-1): SQTIHQWPATLVQPVGSPLSLECTVEGTSNPNLYWYRQAAGRGLQLLFYSVGIGQISSEVPQNLSASRPQDRQFILSSKKLLLSDSGFYLCAWSALGEAFFGQGTRLTVV.

The rearrangement links TRBV28 to TRBJ1-2, with 7 bases identical to TRBD1. Germline loops: CDR1 MDHEN, CDR2 SYDVKM. The V and J ends lost 8 bases and 2 bases, in that order; junction bases with no gene match: 2. The CDR3 sequence is 12 residues long. CDR3 amino acids: CASGDRNYGYTF. CDR3 nucleotides: TGTGCCAGCGGGGACAGAAACTATGGCTACACCTTC.

The gene calls are TRBV5-5 and TRBJ2-7, with TRBD2 identical over 7 bases. This CDR3 region has 15 residues. The J segment lost 2 bases and the V segment lost 4 bases, leaving 9 bases of the junction unmatched. CDR1 SGHKS and CDR2 YYEKEE come from the germline V gene (reference sequence). The DNA of the CDR3 is TGTGCCAGCAGCCACGGGGAGGGCGTAACCTACGAGCAGTACTTC. This translates into CASSHGEGVTYEQYF.

Here the CDR3 DNA reads TGTGCCAGCAGCCAAGGAGTGACAGGCGGCGGTTCACCCCTCCACTTT. This translates into CASSQGVTGGGSPLHF. The J gene is TRBJ1-6, the V gene TRBV3-1 (or the pseudogene TRBV3-2); maybe TRBD1 (6 bases). The V gene's germline CDR1 is LGHDT and CDR2 YNNKEL (reference sequence). The CDR3 is 16 amino acids. The V and J ends lost 1 base and 9 bases respectively, with 16 bases between them.

The V gene is TRBV6-4, the J gene TRBJ2-7, with TRBD2 matching over 7 bases. V was pared by 6 bases and J by 4 bases, with 12 bases of the junction left unmatched. The CDR3 spans 15 residues. The V gene's germline CDR1 is MRHNA and CDR2 SNTAGT. The DNA of the CDR3 is TGTGCCAGCAGCGAAGAACCGGGACTATGGTACGAGCAGTACTTC. Protein sequence: CASSEEPGLWYEQYF.

This chain uses TRBV11-2 with TRBJ1-1; D remains ambiguous. From germline, CDR1 is SGHAT and CDR2 FQNNGV. The CDR3 has 13 residues. Trimming removed 0 bases from V and 1 base from J, with 3 bases in between. CDR3 residues: CASSLDRNTEAFF. CDR3 DNA: TGTGCCAGCAGCTTAGATCGGAACACTGAAGCTTTCTTT.

The chain joins TRBV5-6 to TRBJ2-5, with 9 positions matching TRBD2. Germline CDR1 is SGHDT and CDR2 is YYEEEE. CDR3 length: 16 amino acids. Trimming took 1 base from V and 0 from J; bases not matched to a gene: 4. CDR3 residues: CASSLSAGGYQETQYF. CDR3 bases: TGTGCCAGCAGCTTGTCAGCGGGGGGATACCAAGAGACCCAGTACTTC.

The V and J genes are TRBV5-4 and TRBJ1-5, with 11 bases lining up with TRBD1. The trim removed 9 bases at V and 5 bases at J, leaving 7 bases unmatched. The CDR3 is made up of 14 amino acids. CDR1 and CDR2 (germline): SGHNT, YYREEE (reference sequence). The CDR3 region has the DNA TGTGCCACCCCAACGGGACAGGGGGATCAGCCCCAGCATTTT. This gives the protein CATPTGQGDQPQHF.

The rearrangement joins TRBV28 to TRBJ1-2; TRBD1 is a possible D gene (5 bases). Germline V gene data show CDR1 as MDHEN and CDR2 as SYDVKM. CDR3 size: 17 residues. Trimming took off 11 bases at V and 4 bases at J, with 29 bases between the two ends. The CDR3 region is CARTFGRGGAGGYGYTF. CDR3 coding DNA: TGTGCCCGCACCTTCGGGCGCGGCGGGGCGGGGGGCTATGGCTACACCTTC.

The chain links TRBV6-2 or TRBV6-3 to TRBJ2-1; possibly TRBD2 for D (6 bases). The CDR3 is made up of 13 amino acids. V shed 5 bases and J shed 5 bases, with 10 bases lying between them. In germline, CDR1 is MNHEY, CDR2 SVGEGT. This CDR3 is CASSRRGDNEQFF. CDR3 DNA sequence: TGTGCCAGCAGTCGGCGGGGAGACAATGAGCAGTTCTTC.

The chain recombines TRBV19 with TRBJ2-3; tentative D call: TRBD1 (6 bases). The V gene's germline CDR1 is LNHDA and CDR2 SQIVND (reference sequence). V was clipped by 8 bases and J by 0 bases, with 12 bases between them. There are 14 residues in the CDR3. The CDR3, as DNA: TGTGCCAGTCGGGACATTTCTAGCACAGATACGCAGTATTTT. It is translated as CASRDISSTDTQYF.

The gene calls are TRBV7-9 and TRBJ1-4; D ambiguous. The CDR3 is 13 amino acids. Trimming stripped 1 base from V and 13 bases from J, with 13 bases between. Looked up from germline, CDR1 is SEHNR and CDR2 is FQNEAQ (reference sequence). The CDR3 coding sequence is TGTGCCAGCAGCTTAGGGCTCGGGGATCTACTGTTTTTT. It is translated as CASSLGLGDLLFF.

The rearrangement uses TRBV19 and TRBJ2-5; 8 nucleotides match TRBD1. V lost 6 bases, J lost 3 bases, and 6 bases stayed unmatched. Germline V gene lookup returns CDR1 LNHDA and CDR2 SQIVND (reference sequence). The CDR3 extends over 14 amino acids. The CDR3 DNA is TGTGCCAGTAGACCCGACAGGGGAAAAGAGACCCAGTACTTC. It codes for CASRPDRGKETQYF.

The chain is built from TRBV5-5 and TRBJ1-3; 9 bases match TRBD1. The V gene's germline CDR1 is SGHKS and CDR2 YYEKEE (reference sequence). V shed 0 bases, J shed 4 bases, and the junction held 5 bases outside the gene matches. This CDR3 comprises 16 residues. CDR3 coding DNA: TGTGCCAGCAGCTTGGGGATTGGACAGGGGGGAAACACCATATATTTT. Its translation: CASSLGIGQGGNTIYF.

This chain links TRBV3-1 (or the pseudogene TRBV3-2) with TRBJ2-5; D perhaps matches TRBD1 (5 bases). The CDR3 is 14 amino acids. V was clipped by 0 bases and J by 5 bases, with 10 bases between them. From germline, CDR1 is LGHDT and CDR2 YNNKEL (reference sequence). The CDR3 is CASSQEWGKETQYF. The CDR3 DNA is TGTGCCAGCAGCCAAGAATGGGGCAAGGAGACCCAGTACTTC.

The V and J genes are TRBV5-1 and TRBJ1-1; 9 positions match TRBD1. The J segment lost 3 bases and the V segment lost 3 bases, leaving 3 bases of the junction unmatched. Germline V lookup: CDR1 SGHRS, CDR2 YFSETQ. This CDR3 contains 14 residues. In nucleotides, the CDR3 is TGCGCCAGCAGCTCCGGGACAGGGCACACTGAAGCTTTCTTT. Amino acid sequence: CASSSGTGHTEAFF.

The genes are TRBV11-2 and TRBJ2-5; 8 nucleotides match TRBD1. Unmatched junction bases numbered 4, after V lost 2 bases and J lost 5 bases. CDR3 length equals 14 residues. Looked up from germline, CDR1 is SGHAT and CDR2 is FQNNGV. CDR3 sequence: CASSLQGARETQYF. CDR3 sequence (DNA): TGTGCCAGCAGCTTACAGGGGGCGCGGGAGACCCAGTACTTC. The full variable domain, rest sourced from reference TRBV11-2 and TRBJ2-5, is EAGVAQSPRYKIIEKRQSVAFWCNPISGHATLYWYQQILGQGPKLLIQFQNNGVVDDSQLPKDRFSAERLKGVDSTLKIQPAKLEDSAVYLCASSLQGARETQYFGPGTRLLVL.

The chain recombines TRBV6-5 with TRBJ1-1; no definite D call. The ends were cut back, 5 bases at V and 10 bases at J, with 14 bases in the middle. This CDR3 contains 12 residues. Germline V gene data show CDR1 as MNHEY and CDR2 as SVGAGI. The CDR3 DNA sequence: TGTGCCAGCAGTACCAGTGGGAGGCGAGCTTTCTTT. Its protein is CASSTSGRRAFF.